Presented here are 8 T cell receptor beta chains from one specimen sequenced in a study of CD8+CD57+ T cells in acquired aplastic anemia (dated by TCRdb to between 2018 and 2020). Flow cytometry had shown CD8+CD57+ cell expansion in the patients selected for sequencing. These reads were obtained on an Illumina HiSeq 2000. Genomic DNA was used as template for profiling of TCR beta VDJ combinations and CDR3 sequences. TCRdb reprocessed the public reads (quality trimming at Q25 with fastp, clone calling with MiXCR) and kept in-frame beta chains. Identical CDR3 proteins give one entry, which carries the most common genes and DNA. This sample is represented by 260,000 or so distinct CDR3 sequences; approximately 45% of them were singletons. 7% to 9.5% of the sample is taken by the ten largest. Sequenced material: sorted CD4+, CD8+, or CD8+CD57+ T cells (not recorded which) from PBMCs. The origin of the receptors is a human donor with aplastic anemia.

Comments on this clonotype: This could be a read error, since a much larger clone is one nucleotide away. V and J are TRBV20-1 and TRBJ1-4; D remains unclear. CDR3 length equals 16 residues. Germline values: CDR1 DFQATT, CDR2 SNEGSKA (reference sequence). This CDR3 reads CSAGEEFSRFGEKLFF. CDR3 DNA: TGCAGTGCTGGAGAAGAATTTAGCAGGTTTGGTGAAAAACTGTTTTTT.

CDR3 in amino acids: CASSVRDLGNTIYF. The CDR3 nucleotides read TGTGCCAGCAGCGTCCGGGACCTGGGAAACACCATATATTTT. The chain links TRBV9 to TRBJ1-3; D may be TRBD1 (5 bases). This CDR3 contains 14 residues. In germline, CDR1 is SGDLS, CDR2 YYNGEE. With 2 bases removed from V and 4 bases from J, the gap between germline ends came to 10 bases.

CDR3 amino acids: CASSQDRDRARGEKLFF. In DNA, the CDR3 is TGCGCCAGCAGCCAAGACCGGGACAGGGCTAGAGGAGAAAAACTGTTTTTT. The V call is TRBV4-3, the J call TRBJ1-4; 9 nucleotides align to TRBD1. This CDR3 is built from 17 residues. V was clipped by 0 bases and J by 8 bases; unmatched bases: 10. Germline V gene lookup returns CDR1 LGHNA and CDR2 YSLEER.

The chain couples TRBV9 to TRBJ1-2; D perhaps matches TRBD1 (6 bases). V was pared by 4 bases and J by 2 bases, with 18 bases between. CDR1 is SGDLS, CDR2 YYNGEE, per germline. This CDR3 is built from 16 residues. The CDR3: CASSSGVGGRNYGYTF. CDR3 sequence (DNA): TGTGCCAGCAGCTCGGGCGTCGGGGGCCGGAACTATGGCTACACCTTC.

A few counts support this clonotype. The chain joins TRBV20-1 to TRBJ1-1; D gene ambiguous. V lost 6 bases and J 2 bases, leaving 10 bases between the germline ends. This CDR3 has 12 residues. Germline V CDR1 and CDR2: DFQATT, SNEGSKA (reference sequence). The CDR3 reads CSAPDGNTEAFF. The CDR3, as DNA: TGCAGTGCCCCCGACGGAAACACTGAAGCTTTCTTT.

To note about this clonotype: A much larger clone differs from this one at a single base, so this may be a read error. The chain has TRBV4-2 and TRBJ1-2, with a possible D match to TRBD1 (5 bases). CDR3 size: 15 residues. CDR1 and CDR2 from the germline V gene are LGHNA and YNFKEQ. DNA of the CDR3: TGTGCCAGCGGCCAAGATCTTAGGGGCCCGGATGGCTACACCTTC. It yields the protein CASGQDLRGPDGYTF.

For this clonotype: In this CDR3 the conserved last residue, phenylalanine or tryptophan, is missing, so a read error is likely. The CDR3 reads CAWSPMTEAFL. The CDR3 nucleotides are TGTGCCTGGAGTCCTATGACTGAAGCTTTCCTT. V and J are TRBV30 and TRBJ1-1, with D uncertain. From germline, CDR1 is GTSNPN and CDR2 SVGIG (reference sequence). The CDR3 has 11 residues. Trimming pared 2 bases from V and 5 bases from J, leaving 6 bases between.

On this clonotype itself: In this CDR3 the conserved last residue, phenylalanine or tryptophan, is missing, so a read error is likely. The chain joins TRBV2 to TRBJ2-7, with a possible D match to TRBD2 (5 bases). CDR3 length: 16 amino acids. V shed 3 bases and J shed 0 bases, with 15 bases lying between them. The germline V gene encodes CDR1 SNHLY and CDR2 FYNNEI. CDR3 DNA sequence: TGTGCCAGCAGTGAGGTGTGGTCGACTATCTCCTACGAGCAGTACCTC. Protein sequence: CASSEVWSTISYEQYL.